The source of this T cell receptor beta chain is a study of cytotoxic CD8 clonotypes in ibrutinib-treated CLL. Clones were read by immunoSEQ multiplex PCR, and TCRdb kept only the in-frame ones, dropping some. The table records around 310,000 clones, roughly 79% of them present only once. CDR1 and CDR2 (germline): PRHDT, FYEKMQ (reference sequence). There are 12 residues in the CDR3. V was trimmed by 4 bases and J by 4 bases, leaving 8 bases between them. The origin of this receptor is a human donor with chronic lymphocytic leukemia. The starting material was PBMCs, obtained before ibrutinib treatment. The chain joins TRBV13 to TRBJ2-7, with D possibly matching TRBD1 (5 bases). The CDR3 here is CASSWQGYEQYF. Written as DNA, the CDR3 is TGTGCCAGCAGCTGGCAGGGTTACGAGCAGTACTTC.